These 13 T cell receptor beta chains originate from one sample sequenced in a study of graft-versus-host responses after intestinal transplantation. Measured with immunoSEQ multiplex PCR; TCRdb has only the in-frame clones, and not every one. This sample has 27,000 or so clones, with more than 75% found just once. The antigens for these receptors are not known. The specimen comprised unstimulated CD4+ T cells sorted from spleen or lymph node cells, sampled before intestinal transplant. Source of these receptors: a human donor who received an intestinal transplant.

The CDR3 DNA reads TGCGCCAGCAGCTTCACTCGACTAGCGGGAGGGTCGAGCTCCTACAATGAGCAGTTCTTC. Protein sequence: CASSFTRLAGGSSSYNEQFF. This chain joins TRBV5-1 and TRBJ2-1; 14 nucleotides match TRBD2. The CDR3 runs to 20 residues. V dropped 2 bases and J dropped 0; count of bases not matched to a gene: 10. The V gene's germline CDR1 is SGHRS and CDR2 YFSETQ. The full variable domain, its missing parts supplied by reference TRBV5-1 and TRBJ2-1, is KAGVTQTPRYLIKTRGQQVTLSCSPISGHRSVSWYQQTPGQGLQFLFEYFSETQRNKGNFPGRFSGRQFSNSRSEMNVSTLELGDSALYLCASSFTRLAGGSSSYNEQFFGPGTRLTVL.

J is TRBJ2-5 and V is TRBV6-1; 10 bases match TRBD1. The CDR3 contains 15 residues. V was clipped by 6 bases and J by 2 bases; unmatched bases: 6. Germline CDR1 MNHNS, CDR2 SASEGT. The CDR3 region has the DNA TGTGCCAGCAGAGACAGGGGGCTGGTACAAGAGACCCAGTACTTC. Translated: CASRDRGLVQETQYF.

This chain connects TRBV6-5 to TRBJ1-2, with a weak D call TRBD1 (5 bases). V was pared by 5 bases and J by 8 bases, with 15 bases between. Germline V lookup: CDR1 MNHEY, CDR2 SVGAGI. This CDR3 comprises 13 residues. DNA of the CDR3: TGTGCCAGCAGTCGACGGGGCGGATACGGCTACACCTTC. Its protein is CASSRRGGYGYTF.

CDR3 in amino acids: CASSSTNPYGYTF. The CDR3 coding sequence is TGTGCCAGCAGTTCTACGAACCCCTATGGCTACACCTTC. The V gene is TRBV6-5, the J gene TRBJ1-2; D is unclear. The CDR3 extends over 13 amino acids. CDR1 and CDR2 from the germline V gene are MNHEY and SVGAGI. Trimming shortened V by 4 bases and J by 4 bases, and 10 bases separated the two germline ends.

DNA of the CDR3: TGTGCCAGCCGCTTACAAGGTTCTAATGAAAAACTGTTTTTT. This gives the protein CASRLQGSNEKLFF. The chain links TRBV27 to TRBJ1-4; unclear D gene. V lost 8 bases and J lost 3, with 13 bases in between. CDR1 MNHEY and CDR2 SMNVEV come from the germline V gene (reference sequence). The length of the CDR3 is 14 residues.

The CDR3 nucleotides read TGTGCCAGCAGTGGCCCCGGGGGCATGGGCAATCAGCCCCAGCATTTT. Translating gives CASSGPGGMGNQPQHF. This sequence joins TRBV28 and TRBJ1-5; tentatively, D is TRBD1 (6 bases). The CDR3 extends over 16 amino acids. V lost 5 bases to trimming and J lost 2 bases, with 16 bases between them. Germline values: CDR1 MDHEN, CDR2 SYDVKM.

The V call is TRBV28, the J call TRBJ2-7, with D possibly matching TRBD2 (5 bases). The CDR3 consists of 15 residues. Germline V gene lookup returns CDR1 MDHEN and CDR2 SYDVKM. Trimming stripped 2 bases from V and 3 bases from J, with 14 bases between. The CDR3 protein is CASSLQEAGVYEQYF. The CDR3 coding sequence is TGTGCCAGCAGTTTACAGGAGGCTGGAGTCTACGAGCAGTACTTC.

The chain uses TRBV6-1 and TRBJ1-1; D ambiguous. V shed 6 bases and J shed 3 bases, with 11 bases lying between them. Germline values: CDR1 MNHNS, CDR2 SASEGT. The CDR3 loop spans 13 amino acids. The CDR3 region has the DNA TGTGCCAGCAGCCTCTCTAGAGACACTGAAGCTTTCTTT. This sequence encodes CASSLSRDTEAFF.

The J gene is TRBJ1-2, the V gene TRBV4-1, with D possibly matching TRBD1 (6 bases). Looked up from germline, CDR1 is MGHRA and CDR2 is YSYEKL. V lost 5 bases, J lost 8 bases, and 21 bases lay in between. The CDR3 sequence is 15 residues long. CDR3 DNA: TGCGCCAGCAGCAGCCAAAACAGGGCTTCACGAGGCTACACCTTC. This encodes CASSSQNRASRGYTF.

The V gene is TRBV5-1, the J gene TRBJ2-7; TRBD1 matches at 10 bases. The germline V gene has CDR1 SGHRS and CDR2 YFSETQ. The CDR3 loop spans 14 amino acids. Trimming removed 0 bases from V and 4 bases from J; junction bases left unmatched: 1. CDR3 sequence: CASSLGQGAYEQYF. The CDR3 coding sequence is TGCGCCAGCAGCTTGGGACAGGGGGCGTACGAGCAGTACTTC. Together with reference TRBV5-1 and TRBJ2-7, the CDR3 gives the full variable domain: KAGVTQTPRYLIKTRGQQVTLSCSPISGHRSVSWYQQTPGQGLQFLFEYFSETQRNKGNFPGRFSGRQFSNSRSEMNVSTLELGDSALYLCASSLGQGAYEQYFGPGTRLTVT.

This chain uses TRBV5-1 with TRBJ1-1; the D is unclear. Trimming shortened V by 2 bases and J by 5 bases, and 19 bases separated the two germline ends. The CDR3 covers 16 residues. Germline values: CDR1 SGHRS, CDR2 YFSETQ. CDR3 sequence (DNA): TGCGCCAGCAGCTTAGGATCAAGGGTGTCGGGGACTGAAGCTTTCTTT. Translating it yields CASSLGSRVSGTEAFF.

The genes are TRBV7-3 and TRBJ2-1; possibly TRBD1 for D (5 bases). Germline CDR1 reads SGHTA; CDR2 reads FQGTGA. This CDR3 has 13 amino acids. Trimming cost V 3 bases and J 3 bases, with 6 bases left between them. CDR3 DNA sequence: TGTGCCAGCAGCTTCGGACACTACAATGAGCAGTTCTTC. This gives the protein CASSFGHYNEQFF.

CDR3 amino acids: CASSVATGTSGPGQETQYF. In DNA form, the CDR3 reads TGTGCCAGCAGCGTAGCTACAGGGACTAGCGGCCCTGGCCAAGAGACCCAGTACTTC. J is TRBJ2-5 and V is TRBV9, with TRBD2 identical over 11 bases. Germline CDR1 SGDLS, CDR2 YYNGEE. V was pared by 0 bases and J by 1 base, with 11 bases of the junction left unmatched. The length of the CDR3 is 19 residues. The entire variable domain, with the rest obtained from reference TRBV9 and TRBJ2-5, is as follows: DSGVTQTPKHLITATGQRVTLRCSPRSGDLSVYWYQQSLDQGLQFLIQYYNGEERAKGNILERFSAQQFPDLHSELNLSSLELGDSALYFCASSVATGTSGPGQETQYFGPGTRLLVL.